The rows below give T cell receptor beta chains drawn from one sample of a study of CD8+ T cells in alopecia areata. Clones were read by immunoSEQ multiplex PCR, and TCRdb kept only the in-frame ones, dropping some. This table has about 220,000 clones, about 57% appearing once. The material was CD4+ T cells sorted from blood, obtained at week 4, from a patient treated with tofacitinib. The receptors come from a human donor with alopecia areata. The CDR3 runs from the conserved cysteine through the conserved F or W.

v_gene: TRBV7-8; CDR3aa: CASSFGESPLHF
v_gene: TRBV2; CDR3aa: CASKQEDRTYEQYF
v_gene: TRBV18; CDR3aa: CASSPDPGWESSGANVLTF
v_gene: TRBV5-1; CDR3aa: CASSLGVTGTNEQFF
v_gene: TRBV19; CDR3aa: CASSIGVQETQYF
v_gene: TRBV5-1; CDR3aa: CASSLESREQFF
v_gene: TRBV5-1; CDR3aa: CASSPGTQYF
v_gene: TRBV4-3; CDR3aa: CASSQELDRVVSPLHF
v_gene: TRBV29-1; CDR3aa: CSVERGIDTEAFF
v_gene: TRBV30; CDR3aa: CAWSPLGQRATNEKLFF
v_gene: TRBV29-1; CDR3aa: CSVPTPGQLETQYF
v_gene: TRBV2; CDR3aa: CASELGGGNEKLFF
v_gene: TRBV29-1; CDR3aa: CSVDYTDTQYF
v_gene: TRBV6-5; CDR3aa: CASSRDRGFSPLHF
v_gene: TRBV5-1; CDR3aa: CASSLAISGANVLTF
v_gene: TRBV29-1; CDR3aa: CSAEYRDRALGGYTF
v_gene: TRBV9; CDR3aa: CASSVDLAGGPLDTQYF
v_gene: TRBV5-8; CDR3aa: CASSITRGQPALDTQYF
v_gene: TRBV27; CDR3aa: CASRRRPQETQYF
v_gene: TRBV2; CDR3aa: CASSELSGGLTDTQYF
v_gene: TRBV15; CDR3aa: CATSRGGTGELFF
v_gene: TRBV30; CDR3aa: CAGGGQGIRQPQHF
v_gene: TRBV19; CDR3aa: CASTTGSSYEQYF
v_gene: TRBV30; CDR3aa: CAWSLVVYNEQFF
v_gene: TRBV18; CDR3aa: CASSPRGTAYGYTF
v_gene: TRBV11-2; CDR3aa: CASSPRLVTDTQYF
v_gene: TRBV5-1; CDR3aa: CASSFGSSTDTQYF
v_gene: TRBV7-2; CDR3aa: CASSSPPGRYTF
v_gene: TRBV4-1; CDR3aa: CASSHNPHRAHYGYTF
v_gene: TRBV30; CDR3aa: CAWSVDVYEQYF
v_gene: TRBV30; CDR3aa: CAWSVSGNEQFF
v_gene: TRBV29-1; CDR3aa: CSVERGSKDEQYF
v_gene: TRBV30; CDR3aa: CAWTEAGAGIGSPLHF
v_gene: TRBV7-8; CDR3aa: CASSLEGTTPSQYF
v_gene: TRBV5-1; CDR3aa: CASRALAGITDTQYF
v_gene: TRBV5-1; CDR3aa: CASSLAGELYEQYF
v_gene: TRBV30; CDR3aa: CARDRLNTEAFF
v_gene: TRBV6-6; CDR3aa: CASRRKQGRTNEKLFF
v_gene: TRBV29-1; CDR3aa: CSVVYSNSYNSPLHF
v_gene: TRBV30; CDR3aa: CACIPGWGAENEQFF
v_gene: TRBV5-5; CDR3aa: CASSFGDYMNTEAFF
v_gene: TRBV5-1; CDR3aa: CASSLETSPGYEQYF
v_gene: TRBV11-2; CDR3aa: CASSFYKGNSPLHF
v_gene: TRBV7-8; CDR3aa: CASSLVGGITDIYGYTF
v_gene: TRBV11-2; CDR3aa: CASSRLMGSSGSQETQYF
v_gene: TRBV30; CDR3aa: CAWSGGDNQPQHF
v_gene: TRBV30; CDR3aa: CAWNREQTNDYGYTF
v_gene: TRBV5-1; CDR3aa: CASVGGQGGRDTEAFF
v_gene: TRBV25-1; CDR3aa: CASRGTLNTEAFF
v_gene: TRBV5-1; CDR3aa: CASSPTPGETQYF